The next 3 T cell receptor beta chains were all read from a single sample in a study of OX40 agonist ivuxolimab in advanced cancers. Libraries came from the immunoSEQ multiplex PCR assay. TCRdb holds this immuneACCESS table with in-frame rearrangements only. Some clones are missing; in checked studies, unresolved V genes explain under half, and the rest has no known cause. The sample table records some 97,000 clones; 75% to 95% of these occur just once. The top ten hold around 0.31% of the sample. This specimen consisted of CD4+ or CD8+ T cells sorted from blood, obtained in a trial of the OX40 agonist ivuxolimab. The origin of the receptors is an adult with an advanced solid tumor such as melanoma, head and neck, liver or kidney cancer.

The V call is TRBV9, the J call TRBJ2-6; D remains unclear. V was clipped by 0 bases and J by 0 bases, with 7 bases between them. The CDR3 covers 16 residues. Looked up from germline, CDR1 is SGDLS and CDR2 is YYNGEE. DNA of the CDR3: TGTGCCAGCAGCGTAGGGCCAGCCTCTGGGGCCAACGTCCTGACTTTC. Translated, it gives CASSVGPASGANVLTF.

V gene TRBV5-1 combines with J gene TRBJ2-1; 14 nucleotides match TRBD2. The V gene's germline CDR1 is SGHRS and CDR2 YFSETQ. The CDR3 is 15 amino acids. V shed 4 bases and J 10 bases; nucleotides not matched to a gene: 7. The CDR3 sequence is CASSTGTSGRGEQFF. DNA for the CDR3: TGCGCCAGCAGCACCGGGACTAGCGGGAGAGGGGAGCAGTTCTTC.

The V call is TRBV7-9, the J call TRBJ2-3, with D unclear. V dropped 8 bases and J dropped 2 bases, with 8 bases sitting between them. Germline values: CDR1 SEHNR, CDR2 FQNEAQ (reference sequence). There are 12 residues in the CDR3. The CDR3 DNA sequence: TGTGCCAGCTCATCCACCACAGATACGCAGTATTTT. Protein: CASSSTTDTQYF.